The 21 T cell receptor beta chains given below trace back to one sample, sequenced in a study of blood T cell repertoires in COVID-19. Some clones are missing from TCRdb's copy, which holds only in-frame ones; the method was immunoSEQ multiplex PCR. The sample shows 110,000 or so clones, approximately 81% of them seen only once. Source material: peripheral blood. All receptors come from a man aged 60 to 69 with acute or convalescent COVID-19.

The rearrangement links TRBV28 to TRBJ2-7; 9 bases agree with TRBD1. This CDR3 has 15 residues. V was clipped by 5 bases and J by 2 bases; unmatched bases: 7. Germline CDR1 and CDR2: MDHEN and SYDVKM. The CDR3 DNA is TGTGCCAGCAGTGGGACAGGGACGGGAGCCTACGAGCAGTACTTC. Amino acids: CASSGTGTGAYEQYF. The full variable domain, with the rest looked up from reference TRBV28 and TRBJ2-7, is DVKVTQSSRYLVKRTGEKVFLECVQDMDHENMFWYRQDPGLGLRLIYFSYDVKMKEKGDIPEGYSVSREKKERFSLILESASTNQTSMYLCASSGTGTGAYEQYFGPGTRLTVT.

The V and J genes are TRBV28 and TRBJ2-7; TRBD2 matches 8 bases. V lost 5 bases, J lost 3 bases, and 3 bases stayed unmatched. The CDR3 runs to 13 residues. Per the germline V gene, CDR1 is MDHEN and CDR2 is SYDVKM. The CDR3 loop is CASSVSGIYEQYF. CDR3 coding DNA: TGTGCCAGCAGTGTTAGCGGGATCTACGAGCAGTACTTC. Using reference TRBV28 and TRBJ2-7 for the parts outside the CDR3, the full variable domain is DVKVTQSSRYLVKRTGEKVFLECVQDMDHENMFWYRQDPGLGLRLIYFSYDVKMKEKGDIPEGYSVSREKKERFSLILESASTNQTSMYLCASSVSGIYEQYFGPGTRLTVT.

The gene calls are TRBV11-2 and TRBJ2-7, with D perhaps matching TRBD2 (6 bases). With 5 bases removed from V and 6 bases from J, the gap between germline ends came to 11 bases. The germline V gene has CDR1 SGHAT and CDR2 FQNNGV. The CDR3 runs to 12 residues. The CDR3 DNA is TGTGCCAGCAGCCCACTAGCATCCGAGCAGTACTTC. Translated: CASSPLASEQYF.

This sequence joins TRBV5-6 and TRBJ1-5, with 8 bases matching TRBD1. The CDR3 totals 15 residues. V trimming: 4 bases; J trimming: 6 bases; junction bases outside the gene matches: 9. Germline V gene data show CDR1 as SGHDT and CDR2 as YYEEEE. The CDR3 DNA follows: TGTGCCAGCAGCATTCGACAGGGGCTGAGTCAGCCCCAGCATTTT. It specifies CASSIRQGLSQPQHF.

Comment on this clone: A junction end diverges from the germline sequence, so it may reflect a read error. The chain uses TRBV5-5 and TRBJ2-4; TRBD2 aligns across 8 bases. From germline, CDR1 is SGHKS and CDR2 YYEKEE (reference sequence). The CDR3 contains 15 residues. CDR3 in amino acids: CASSLGWTGGTLGDF. The CDR3 DNA is TGTGCCAGCAGCTTGGGGTGGACGGGAGGGACCCTGGGGGACTTC. Drawing the rest from reference TRBV5-5 and TRBJ2-4, the complete variable domain is DAGVTQSPTHLIKTRGQQVTLRCSPISGHKSVSWYQQVLGQGPQFIFQYYEKEERGRGNFPDRFSARQFPNYSSELNVNALLLGDSALYLCASSLGWTGGTLGDFGAGTRLSVL.

This clone was recorded once. Here the CDR3 reads CAWSASLLKSSYNEQFF. The CDR3 coding sequence is TGTGCCTGGAGTGCCTCCCTCCTAAAGAGCTCCTACAATGAGCAGTTCTTC. J is TRBJ2-1 and V is TRBV30; D is undetermined. The germline CDR1 and CDR2 sequences are GTSNPN and SVGIG (reference sequence). V gave up 1 base and J gave up 0 bases, with 16 bases separating them. The CDR3 length is 17 residues.

This clone was seen just once. The rearrangement uses TRBV5-4 and TRBJ1-1; a possible D gene is TRBD1 (6 bases). The CDR3 extends over 12 amino acids. V lost 5 bases to trimming and J lost 11 bases, with 16 bases between them. CDR1 and CDR2 (germline): SGHNT, YYREEE (reference sequence). In DNA, the CDR3 is TGTGCCAGCAGTCAGGACAGCTCGAAGGCTTTCTTT. The encoded protein is CASSQDSSKAFF.

The chain joins TRBV30 to TRBJ1-6; possibly TRBD1 for D (5 bases). Per the germline V gene, CDR1 is GTSNPN and CDR2 is SVGIG (reference sequence). The CDR3 sequence is 14 residues long. Trimming cost V 5 bases and J 6 bases, with 14 bases left between them. Here the CDR3 reads CAWRAGTPNSPLHF. CDR3 sequence (DNA): TGTGCCTGGCGCGCCGGGACTCCTAATTCACCCCTCCACTTT.

The chain carries TRBV3-1 (or the pseudogene TRBV3-2) and TRBJ2-3, with D unclear. CDR3 length equals 14 residues. Germline V gene data show CDR1 as LGHDT and CDR2 as YNNKEL (reference sequence). V dropped 0 bases and J dropped 6 bases, with 10 bases sitting between them. The CDR3 loop reads CASSQDLRGDTQYF. The CDR3 DNA follows: TGTGCCAGCAGCCAAGATTTGAGAGGCGATACGCAGTATTTT.

This clone has only one observation. V usage is TRBV6-4 and J usage is TRBJ2-5; 8 bases align to TRBD1. The CDR3 spans 12 residues. Germline CDR1 and CDR2: MRHNA and SNTAGT. Losses at the gene ends were 10 bases for V and 5 bases for J; bases not matched to a gene: 6. The CDR3 is CAIPTGEETQYF. CDR3 DNA sequence: TGTGCCATTCCGACAGGGGAGGAGACCCAGTACTTC.

The rearrangement joins TRBV5-6 to TRBJ2-1; 13 bases line up with TRBD2. CDR3 size: 17 residues. The trim removed 4 bases at V and 9 bases at J, leaving 13 bases unmatched. Germline V gene sequence: CDR1 SGHDT, CDR2 YYEEEE. CDR3 residues: CASSPGLAGVGTGEQFF. The CDR3 nucleotides read TGTGCCAGCAGCCCTGGACTAGCGGGAGTGGGGACCGGTGAGCAGTTCTTC.

V is TRBV11-2 and J is TRBJ1-5; unclear D gene. Germline CDR1 and CDR2: SGHAT and FQNNGV. This CDR3 contains 18 residues. Trimming removed 6 bases from V and 4 bases from J, with 25 bases in between. The CDR3: CASSPDDRTYPINQPQHF. The CDR3 DNA reads as TGTGCCAGCAGTCCCGACGACCGGACTTACCCCATAAATCAGCCCCAGCATTTT.

The chain uses TRBV5-6 and TRBJ2-5; 10 nucleotides align to TRBD1. CDR3 length: 16 residues. Germline V gene lookup returns CDR1 SGHDT and CDR2 YYEEEE. V lost 4 bases, J lost 4 bases, and 10 bases stayed unmatched. In DNA form, the CDR3 reads TGTGCCAGCAGCCCAGAGACAGGGGGCGCGAGAGAGACCCAGTACTTC. Translating gives CASSPETGGARETQYF.

The chain couples TRBV29-1 to TRBJ2-1, with 12 bases lining up with TRBD2. The CDR3 consists of 13 residues. After removal of 6 bases from V and 9 bases from J, the junction contained 6 bases not matched to a gene. The germline gives CDR1 SQVTM, CDR2 ANQGSEA. DNA for the CDR3: TGCAGCGTGGGGACTAGCGGGTATAGTGAGCAGTTCTTC. Protein: CSVGTSGYSEQFF.

This rearrangement joins TRBV28 to TRBJ1-2; 8 bases line up with TRBD1. The V segment lost 6 bases and the J segment 8 bases; nucleotides outside the gene matches: 14. The CDR3 contains 15 residues. Looked up from germline, CDR1 is MDHEN and CDR2 is SYDVKM. The CDR3 DNA reads as TGTGCCAGCAGCCTAACCCCACAGGGGGTGGGAGGCTACACCTTC. Amino acids: CASSLTPQGVGGYTF.

The J gene is TRBJ2-3, the V gene TRBV24-1, with 9 bases matching TRBD1. V was pared by 4 bases and J by 7 bases, with 11 bases of the junction left unmatched. The CDR3 totals 16 residues. Germline CDR1 reads KGHDR; CDR2 reads SFDVKD. CDR3 nucleotide sequence: TGTGCCACCAGTGAATCGGGACAGGGAGTCAGGAATACGCAGTATTTT. Translated, it gives CATSESGQGVRNTQYF.

This sequence joins TRBV6-2 or TRBV6-3 and TRBJ2-1, with D possibly TRBD2 on 6 matching bases. This CDR3 contains 14 residues. Per the germline V gene, CDR1 is MNHEY and CDR2 is SVGEGT. V lost 5 bases and J 3 bases, leaving 11 bases between the germline ends. DNA of the CDR3: TGTGCCAGCAGTCGGCGAGCGGGCTACAATGAGCAGTTCTTC. Amino acids: CASSRRAGYNEQFF.

The table lists this clone with a few counts. The junction shows a germline mismatch at one end, possibly a read error. The CDR3 DNA sequence: TGTGCCAGCAGCTCGGACTGGATCCCACTTAACGATGGCTACACCTTC. Amino acid sequence: CASSSDWIPLNDGYTF. V gene TRBV7-9 combines with J gene TRBJ1-2; D not resolved. Germline V gives CDR1 SEHNR, CDR2 FQNEAQ (reference sequence). CDR3 length: 16 residues.

V is TRBV4-3 and J is TRBJ2-3; 7 bases are a match to TRBD1. The germline gives CDR1 LGHNA, CDR2 YSLEER. There are 18 residues in the CDR3. The J segment lost 4 bases and the V segment lost 0 bases, leaving 13 bases of the junction unmatched. Here the CDR3 reads CASSQEGRPGGFADTQYF. CDR3 nucleotides: TGCGCCAGCAGCCAAGAAGGGCGCCCAGGGGGATTCGCAGATACGCAGTATTTT.

This sequence joins TRBV28 and TRBJ2-7, with a possible D match to TRBD2 (5 bases). The CDR3 is 15 residues long. V lost 5 bases, J lost 0 bases, and 14 bases lay in between. Germline CDR1 reads MDHEN; CDR2 reads SYDVKM. The CDR3 sequence: CASSPNGDSSYEQYF. CDR3 DNA sequence: TGTGCCAGCAGTCCAAACGGGGATAGCTCCTACGAGCAGTACTTC.

This chain links TRBV7-9 with TRBJ1-1; D not resolved. The ends were cut back, 2 bases at V and 0 bases at J, with 10 bases in the middle. There are 15 residues in the CDR3. Germline CDR1 SEHNR, CDR2 FQNEAQ (reference sequence). DNA of the CDR3: TGTGCCAGCAGCTTATCCCGAGTCATGAACACTGAAGCTTTCTTT. Translation gives CASSLSRVMNTEAFF.